These 17 T cell receptor beta chains were sequenced from one sample in a study of PD-L1 blockade in urothelial cancer (dated by TCRdb to the late 2010s). Receptors were amplified or captured by the immunoSEQ multiplex PCR assay. TCRdb's version of the immuneACCESS table is confined to in-frame rearrangements and falls short of the full clone set. An unresolved V gene accounts for under half of the shortfall where checked; the remainder is of unknown origin. This sample comprises 55,000 to 70,000 clones, approximately 86% of them detected only once. Less than 3.5% of the sample goes to the ten largest clones. Source: PBMCs, taken around atezolizumab (anti-PD-L1) treatment. The receptors were sampled from a man in his fifties or sixties with urothelial cancer.

The chain is built from TRBV19 and TRBJ2-3; D might be TRBD1 (7 bases). Germline loops: CDR1 LNHDA, CDR2 SQIVND (reference sequence). The CDR3 length is 12 residues. The V gene lost 8 bases and the J gene lost 8 bases, with 14 bases spanning the gap. This chain's CDR3 is CASAQGGGTQYF. As DNA, the CDR3 is TGTGCCAGTGCTCAGGGGGGAGGTACGCAGTATTTT.

There are a few counts of this clone. V is TRBV7-8 and J is TRBJ1-4; tentatively, D is TRBD1 (5 bases). Trimming left V 5 bases short and J 4 bases short, with 17 bases between. Germline V CDR1 and CDR2: SGHVS, FQNEAQ. The CDR3 is 16 amino acids. The CDR3 DNA is TGTGCCAGCAGCCCGTTCCGACAGCGAATTAATGAAAAACTGTTTTTT. Its protein is CASSPFRQRINEKLFF.

The sample holds one count of this clone. The rearrangement uses TRBV28 and TRBJ1-2; no reliable D call. The CDR3 length is 12 residues. The germline V and J ends were trimmed by 5 bases and 5 bases, with 9 bases remaining between them. Per the germline V gene, CDR1 is MDHEN and CDR2 is SYDVKM. This chain's CDR3 is CASSPVSYGYTF. DNA for the CDR3: TGTGCCAGCAGTCCCGTCTCGTATGGCTACACCTTC.

This rearrangement joins TRBV18 to TRBJ2-7; D uncertain. CDR3 length equals 14 residues. Trimming pared 3 bases from V and 2 bases from J, leaving 11 bases between. Germline V gives CDR1 KGHSH, CDR2 LQKENI. The CDR3 bases are TGTGCCAGCTCACCCCTCGGCAGGACCTACGAGCAGTACTTC. It encodes CASSPLGRTYEQYF.

J is TRBJ2-7 and V is TRBV27; D possibly corresponds to TRBD1 (6 bases). The length of the CDR3 is 15 residues. V was shortened by 2 bases and J by 4 bases, with 15 bases between the two germline ends. CDR1 is MNHEY and CDR2 is SMNVEV in the germline V gene (reference sequence). Written as DNA, the CDR3 is TGTGCCAGCAGTTTAGCAGGGGCCCGGGTTTACGAGCAGTACTTC. Its protein product is CASSLAGARVYEQYF.

V and J are TRBV6-1 and TRBJ1-6, with 11 positions matching TRBD1. The junction had 8 bases not matched to a gene; V was cut back by 6 bases and J by 10 bases. CDR1 is MNHNS, CDR2 SASEGT, per germline. The CDR3 has 15 residues. The CDR3, as DNA: TGTGCCAGCAGAACCGGACAGGGGGCAGGGTCACCCCTCCACTTT. This sequence encodes CASRTGQGAGSPLHF.

The V and J genes are TRBV27 and TRBJ2-3; D is perhaps TRBD2 (5 bases). Germline assignment: CDR1 MNHEY and CDR2 SMNVEV (reference sequence). CDR3 length equals 15 residues. V gave up 6 bases and J gave up 0 bases, with 13 bases separating them. Here the CDR3 DNA reads TGTGCCAGCAGCGCCAGGAGGTTGAGCACAGATACGCAGTATTTT. It specifies CASSARRLSTDTQYF.

This clone is medium-sized by share. The chain recombines TRBV5-1 with TRBJ1-6; D is perhaps TRBD1 (6 bases). The germline V and J ends were trimmed by 0 bases and 8 bases, with 15 bases remaining between them. The germline V gene encodes CDR1 SGHRS and CDR2 YFSETQ. The CDR3 is made up of 16 amino acids. This CDR3 is CASSLAGQGKDSPLHF. CDR3 in DNA: TGCGCCAGCAGCTTGGCCGGGCAGGGGAAGGATTCACCCCTCCACTTT.

In this sample, this clone turned up once. The chain uses TRBV10-3 and TRBJ1-4; D gene uncertain. The germline V gene has CDR1 ENHRY and CDR2 SYGVKD. The ends were cut back, 3 bases at V and 2 bases at J, with 7 bases in the middle. This CDR3 region has 14 residues. CDR3 sequence reads: CAISDTPTNEKLFF. The CDR3 nucleotides read TGTGCCATCAGTGACACTCCCACTAATGAAAAACTGTTTTTT.

This clone was observed a single time. The CDR3 bases are TGTGCCAGCTCACAGACAGGAACCGGGGAGCTGTTTTTT. It is translated as CASSQTGTGELFF. The rearrangement joins TRBV18 to TRBJ2-2, with D tentatively TRBD1 (6 bases). CDR1 and CDR2 from the germline V gene are KGHSH and LQKENI. Trimming cost V 4 bases and J 5 bases, with 8 bases left between them. CDR3 length: 13 amino acids.

This clone appeared once. The rearrangement joins TRBV27 to TRBJ2-2, with 8 bases aligning to TRBD2. The trim removed 6 bases at V and 4 bases at J, leaving 4 bases unmatched. Germline V gene sequence: CDR1 MNHEY, CDR2 SMNVEV (reference sequence). This CDR3 has 14 amino acids. CDR3 in amino acids: CASSSSGSTGELFF. As DNA, the CDR3 is TGTGCCAGCAGCTCGAGCGGGAGCACCGGGGAGCTGTTTTTT.

V gene TRBV5-6 combines with J gene TRBJ2-1; D perhaps matches TRBD2 (5 bases). V was cut by 3 bases and J by 8 bases, with 12 bases left in between. Germline lookup yields CDR1 SGHDT and CDR2 YYEEEE. CDR3 length equals 13 residues. CDR3 in DNA: TGTGCCAGCAGCTCCGCGTGGGGAGATGAGCAGTTCTTC. Translating it yields CASSSAWGDEQFF.

This chain joins TRBV30 and TRBJ2-7; the match to TRBD1 covers 9 bases. Per germline, CDR1 GTSNPN and CDR2 SVGIG (reference sequence). CDR3 length equals 12 residues. Trimming at V came to 5 bases and at J to 5 bases, leaving 4 bases not matched to a gene. The CDR3 loop reads CAWGTGINEQYF. The CDR3 DNA reads as TGTGCCTGGGGGACAGGGATCAACGAGCAGTACTTC.

The chain uses TRBV7-9 and TRBJ1-1; the match to TRBD1 covers 11 bases. In germline, CDR1 is SEHNR, CDR2 FQNEAQ (reference sequence). V gave up 3 bases and J gave up 4 bases; unmatched junction bases: 4. This CDR3 has 15 amino acids. The DNA for the CDR3 is TGTGCCAGCAGCTTCTTGGGACAGGGGGGCACTGAAGCTTTCTTT. Translation gives CASSFLGQGGTEAFF.

The gene calls are TRBV30 and TRBJ2-1, with 8 bases identical to TRBD1. There are 12 residues in the CDR3. J was trimmed by 13 bases and V by 5 bases; bases with no gene match: 10. CDR1 and CDR2 from the germline V gene are GTSNPN and SVGIG (reference sequence). In DNA form, the CDR3 reads TGTGCCTGGGGTGGGCAGGGGGCCCCCCAGTTCTTC. Protein product: CAWGGQGAPQFF.

Here the CDR3 DNA reads TGTGCCAGTAGTTACGGACAGGGGCGGTATAATTCACCCCTCCACTTT. Translating it yields CASSYGQGRYNSPLHF. The chain joins TRBV19 to TRBJ1-6; TRBD1 matches at 9 bases. This CDR3 comprises 16 residues. Germline V gene sequence: CDR1 LNHDA, CDR2 SQIVND (reference sequence). V gave up 5 bases and J gave up 4 bases; unmatched junction bases: 6.

This clone was recorded once. This chain uses TRBV6-6 with TRBJ1-4; 7 nucleotides match TRBD1. CDR1 MNHNY and CDR2 SVGAGI come from the germline V gene (reference sequence). The CDR3 consists of 16 residues. V lost 2 bases and J lost 5; bases outside the gene matches: 8. The CDR3 nucleotides read TGTGCCAGCAGTTACGGAACGGGACAGCGGAATGAAAAACTGTTTTTT. As protein: CASSYGTGQRNEKLFF.